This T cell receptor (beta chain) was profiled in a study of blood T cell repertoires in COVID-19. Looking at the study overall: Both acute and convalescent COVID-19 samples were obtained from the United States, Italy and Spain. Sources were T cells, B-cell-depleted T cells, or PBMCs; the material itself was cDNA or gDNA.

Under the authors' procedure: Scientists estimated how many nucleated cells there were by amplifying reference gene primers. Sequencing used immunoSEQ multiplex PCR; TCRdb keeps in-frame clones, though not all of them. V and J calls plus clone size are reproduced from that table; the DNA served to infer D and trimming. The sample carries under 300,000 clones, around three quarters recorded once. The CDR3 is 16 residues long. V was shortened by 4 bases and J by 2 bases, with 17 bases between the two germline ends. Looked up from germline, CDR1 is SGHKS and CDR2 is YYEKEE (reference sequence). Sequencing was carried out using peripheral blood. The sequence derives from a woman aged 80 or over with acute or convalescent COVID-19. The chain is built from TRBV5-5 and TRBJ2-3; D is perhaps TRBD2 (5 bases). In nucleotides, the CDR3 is TGTGCCAGCAGCGACAATACTAGGGAGTCCACAGATACGCAGTATTTT. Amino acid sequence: CASSDNTRESTDTQYF.